The 25 T cell receptor beta chains below come from one sample, sequenced in a study of siplizumab effects on memory and regulatory T cells. Only in-frame clones appear in the TCRdb table, and some are missing; sequencing was by immunoSEQ multiplex PCR. The sample has nearly 95,000 clones, roughly 94% seen once; the top ten hold roughly 0.29%. The sequenced material came from non-Treg CD4+ T cells sorted from blood. The receptors were gathered from a human donor in good health.

V and J are TRBV19 and TRBJ1-2, with D maybe TRBD1 (5 bases). Trimming cost V 7 bases and J 0 bases, with 15 bases left between them. The V gene's germline CDR1 is LNHDA and CDR2 SQIVND (reference sequence). The CDR3 covers 15 residues. This CDR3 is CASTKPGPTNYGYTF. For the CDR3, the DNA is TGTGCCAGTACTAAACCGGGACCGACTAACTATGGCTACACCTTC.

The chain is built from TRBV29-1 and TRBJ2-1; D may match TRBD1 or TRBD2 (5 bases each). Germline V gene lookup returns CDR1 SQVTM and CDR2 ANQGSEA. V was trimmed by 7 bases and J by 0 bases, leaving 19 bases between them. This CDR3 spans 16 amino acids. CDR3 sequence: CSAQSHSGSSYNEQFF. In DNA form, the CDR3 reads TGCAGCGCCCAGTCGCACTCAGGGAGCTCCTACAATGAGCAGTTCTTC.

The chain joins TRBV30 to TRBJ1-2; no reliable D call. Germline V lookup: CDR1 GTSNPN, CDR2 SVGIG (reference sequence). The V end lost 1 base, the J end lost 8 bases, and 8 bases lay between the germline ends. CDR3 length: 11 amino acids. The CDR3 loop is CAWSGTQGYTF. CDR3 sequence (DNA): TGTGCCTGGAGTGGGACCCAAGGCTACACCTTC.

This clone was recorded a few times. In DNA form, the CDR3 reads TGTGCCAGCAGTGAATTTTTGGGGCAGGGCAATGAGCAGTTCTTC. Protein sequence: CASSEFLGQGNEQFF. V is TRBV25-1 and J is TRBJ2-1; D may be TRBD1 (5 bases). CDR1 is MGHDK, CDR2 SYGVNS, per germline. This CDR3 spans 15 amino acids. The germline V and J ends were trimmed by 1 base and 6 bases, with 13 bases remaining between them.

V is TRBV11-3 and J is TRBJ2-1; D not resolved. V was trimmed by 5 bases and J by 5 bases, leaving 7 bases between them. This CDR3 spans 12 amino acids. Looked up from germline, CDR1 is SGHNT and CDR2 is YENEEA. In DNA, the CDR3 is TGTGCCAGCAGCCCGGCAGACAATGAGCAGTTCTTC. Its translation: CASSPADNEQFF.

The chain recombines TRBV18 with TRBJ2-5, with TRBD2 as a possible D gene (6 bases). This CDR3 has 15 residues. Germline V gene data show CDR1 as KGHSH and CDR2 as LQKENI. Trimming took 3 bases from V and 5 from J, leaving 16 bases between them. CDR3 DNA sequence: TGTGCCAGCTCACCGTCCGGGAGCAATGGGGAGACCCAGTACTTC. Translated, it gives CASSPSGSNGETQYF.

The chain employs TRBV6-5 and TRBJ1-2, with a possible D match to TRBD1 (5 bases). CDR3 length: 15 amino acids. Trimming removed 0 bases at V and 1 base at J, with 9 bases between. Germline V lookup: CDR1 MNHEY, CDR2 SVGAGI. The CDR3 spells CASSYSPGGNYGYTF. In DNA form, the CDR3 reads TGTGCCAGCAGTTACTCCCCTGGGGGTAACTATGGCTACACCTTC.

V gene TRBV4-2 combines with J gene TRBJ2-1; no reliable D call. The CDR3 loop spans 11 amino acids. V was pared by 5 bases and J by 7 bases, with 6 bases between. Germline CDR1 reads LGHNA; CDR2 reads YNFKEQ. The CDR3 DNA sequence: TGTGCCAGCAGCGAGGAGAATGAGCAGTTCTTC. This codes for CASSEENEQFF.

The gene calls are TRBV5-6 and TRBJ2-7; 7 nucleotides agree with TRBD1. The V segment lost 5 bases and the J segment 7 bases; nucleotides outside the gene matches: 6. CDR1 and CDR2 from the germline V gene are SGHDT and YYEEEE. The CDR3 runs 12 residues. CDR3 in amino acids: CASRKTQGEQYF. CDR3 nucleotides: TGTGCCAGCAGGAAAACACAGGGGGAGCAGTACTTC.

The CDR3 loop is CASSPDRPEGNYGYTF. DNA of the CDR3: TGTGCCAGCAGCCCGGACAGGCCGGAGGGGAACTATGGCTACACCTTC. The chain couples TRBV7-9 to TRBJ1-2; 7 nucleotides align to TRBD1. This CDR3 has 16 residues. V gave up 5 bases and J gave up 2 bases; unmatched junction bases: 11. Germline V gene lookup returns CDR1 SEHNR and CDR2 FQNEAQ (reference sequence).

V usage is TRBV6-5 and J usage is TRBJ2-1, with 9 bases matching TRBD1. The CDR3 has 15 residues. The germline gives CDR1 MNHEY, CDR2 SVGAGI. The V gene end was trimmed by 5 bases and the J gene end by 1 base; junction bases not matched to a gene: 3. The CDR3 reads CASSPGQGSYNEQFF. The DNA for the CDR3 is TGTGCCAGCAGTCCGGGACAGGGTTCCTACAATGAGCAGTTCTTC.

V usage is TRBV27 and J usage is TRBJ2-7; a weak D match, TRBD1 (6 bases). The CDR3 spans 15 residues. Germline CDR1 is MNHEY and CDR2 is SMNVEV (reference sequence). Trimming stripped 5 bases from V and 2 bases from J, with 16 bases between. This CDR3 reads CASSQQGPPPYEQYF. CDR3 DNA: TGTGCCAGCAGTCAACAGGGACCTCCCCCCTACGAGCAGTACTTC.

CDR3 coding DNA: TGTGCCAGCAGACCATCCGTGGGGGACACCATATATTTT. Protein product: CASRPSVGDTIYF. The V call is TRBV6-5, the J call TRBJ1-3; maybe TRBD1 (5 bases). The germline V gene has CDR1 MNHEY and CDR2 SVGAGI. The V end was cut by 6 bases, the J end by 8 bases, with 14 bases between. The CDR3 length is 13 residues.

In its sample, this clone was seen once. Here the CDR3 reads CASKPGTGISGANVLTF. In DNA, the CDR3 is TGTGCCAGCAAACCGGGGACAGGCATCTCTGGGGCCAACGTCCTGACTTTC. The chain links TRBV11-1 to TRBJ2-6; TRBD1 matches 8 bases. Germline CDR1 and CDR2: SGHAT and FQDESV (reference sequence). The V and J ends lost 7 bases and 0 bases, in that order; junction bases with no gene match: 8. CDR3 length: 17 residues.

The genes are TRBV5-1 and TRBJ1-2; 8 nucleotides line up with TRBD1. The CDR3 has 13 residues. Germline values: CDR1 SGHRS, CDR2 YFSETQ. Trimming took 3 bases from V and 6 from J; bases not matched to a gene: 4. CDR3 nucleotides: TGCGCCAGCAGCTCCGGGACAGGAGATGGCTACACCTTC. It translates to CASSSGTGDGYTF. The full variable domain, completed using reference TRBV5-1 and TRBJ1-2, is KAGVTQTPRYLIKTRGQQVTLSCSPISGHRSVSWYQQTPGQGLQFLFEYFSETQRNKGNFPGRFSGRQFSNSRSEMNVSTLELGDSALYLCASSSGTGDGYTFGSGTRLTVV.

The chain uses TRBV5-1 and TRBJ1-2; possible D gene TRBD1, 6 bases. The ends were cut back, 5 bases at V and 7 bases at J, with 15 bases in the middle. The CDR3 extends over 13 amino acids. Germline lookup yields CDR1 SGHRS and CDR2 YFSETQ. CDR3 in DNA: TGCGCCAGCAGTGATACAGGGTTGGGTGGCTACACCTTC. This sequence encodes CASSDTGLGGYTF.

CDR3 in amino acids: CASSLNSPGQGAYEQYF. The DNA for the CDR3 is TGCGCCAGCAGCTTGAATAGCCCGGGACAGGGGGCCTACGAGCAGTACTTC. The V and J genes are TRBV5-1 and TRBJ2-7, with TRBD1 matching over 11 bases. There are 17 residues in the CDR3. J gave up 2 bases and V 1 base, and 8 bases lay outside the gene matches. The germline CDR1 and CDR2 sequences are SGHRS and YFSETQ.

The rearrangement links TRBV19 to TRBJ1-6; a weak D match, TRBD1 (5 bases). Germline assignment: CDR1 LNHDA and CDR2 SQIVND (reference sequence). The CDR3 spans 15 residues. V was cut by 5 bases and J by 8 bases, with 16 bases left in between. The CDR3 spells CASSEGWKLHSPLHF. Here the CDR3 DNA reads TGTGCCAGTAGTGAGGGGTGGAAGTTGCATTCACCCCTCCACTTT. Full variable domain (outside the CDR3, taken from reference TRBV19 and TRBJ1-6): DGGITQSPKYLFRKEGQNVTLSCEQNLNHDAMYWYRQDPGQGLRLIYYSQIVNDFQKGDIAEGYSVSREKKESFPLTVTSAQKNPTAFYLCASSEGWKLHSPLHFGNGTRLTVT.

The rearrangement joins TRBV10-3 to TRBJ2-7; D may match TRBD1 or TRBD2 (6 bases each). CDR1 ENHRY and CDR2 SYGVKD come from the germline V gene. There are 14 residues in the CDR3. With 11 bases removed from V and 4 bases from J, the gap between germline ends came to 21 bases. The chain's CDR3 is CAVSDARGTYEQYF. The CDR3 nucleotides are TGTGCCGTATCGGATGCTCGGGGGACATACGAGCAGTACTTC.

CDR3 sequence (DNA): TGTGCCAGCAGTCCTGAGCGGGGGTCGTACCAAGAGACCCAGTACTTC. Translated, it gives CASSPERGSYQETQYF. The V call is TRBV14, the J call TRBJ2-5; 8 bases agree with TRBD2. The ends lost 6 bases at V and 0 bases at J; junction bases unmatched: 9. Germline assignment: CDR1 SGHDN and CDR2 FVKESK. The CDR3 has 16 amino acids.

The V call is TRBV7-9, the J call TRBJ2-3; unclear D gene. V was shortened by 0 bases and J by 4 bases, with 11 bases between the two germline ends. There are 15 residues in the CDR3. The germline V gene encodes CDR1 SEHNR and CDR2 FQNEAQ (reference sequence). In DNA form, the CDR3 reads TGTGCCAGCAGCTTAGCGCTAGGATTTCCAGATACGCAGTATTTT. Translation: CASSLALGFPDTQYF.

The V call is TRBV5-1, the J call TRBJ1-5, with D unresolved. Trimming removed 0 bases from V and 2 bases from J, with 3 bases in between. This CDR3 region has 13 residues. CDR1 and CDR2 from the germline V gene are SGHRS and YFSETQ. The CDR3 reads CASSLDRNQPQHF. The CDR3, as DNA: TGCGCCAGCAGCTTGGATCGCAATCAGCCCCAGCATTTT.

The chain links TRBV19 to TRBJ1-5, with no clear D. The V and J ends lost 5 bases and 0 bases respectively, with 5 bases between them. This CDR3 contains 13 residues. Looked up from germline, CDR1 is LNHDA and CDR2 is SQIVND (reference sequence). The CDR3 region is CASSVDSNQPQHF. The CDR3 region has the DNA TGTGCCAGTAGTGTGGATAGCAATCAGCCCCAGCATTTT.

The chain couples TRBV7-8 to TRBJ1-3, with D hard to call. V gave up 5 bases and J gave up 0 bases, with 8 bases separating them. CDR1 is SGHVS, CDR2 FQNEAQ, per germline. CDR3 length: 14 residues. DNA of the CDR3: TGTGCCAGCAGCAACCGGGCCTCTGGAAACACCATATATTTT. This sequence encodes CASSNRASGNTIYF.

The rearrangement links TRBV11-1 to TRBJ2-3, with TRBD2 identical over 14 bases. CDR1 SGHAT and CDR2 FQDESV come from the germline V gene (reference sequence). V lost 4 bases and J lost 1; bases outside the gene matches: 7. There are 18 residues in the CDR3. CDR3 loop: CASSSGTSGGGRTDTQYF. The CDR3 DNA reads TGTGCCAGCAGCTCCGGGACTAGCGGGGGCGGCCGCACAGATACGCAGTATTTT.